This T cell receptor beta chain was found in a study of beta chain features in type 1 diabetes. Since all of the isolated RNA was reverse transcribed, expressed TCRB transcripts were what got sequenced. Here immunoSEQ multiplex PCR was the method, and the copy in TCRdb shows in-frame clones only, minus some. In the table there are 810,000 or so clones, 17% of which are singletons. As to this clone: Different DNA sequences within this sample yield the same CDR3.

The TCR sequence derives from a woman aged 18-30 years in good health. Sequencing input: naive CD4+ T cells from blood.

CDR3: CASSPPRLAGPYEQYF. In nucleotides, the CDR3 is TGTGCCAGCAGTCCACCCCGACTAGCGGGGCCCTACGAGCAGTACTTC. The chain joins TRBV7-9 to TRBJ2-7, with 11 positions matching TRBD2. This CDR3 comprises 16 residues. Looked up from germline, CDR1 is SEHNR and CDR2 is FQNEAQ (reference sequence). Trimming took 6 bases from V and 2 from J; bases not matched to a gene: 9.